This is a list of T cell receptor beta chains from one sample in a study of spatial heterogeneity in lung cancer. MiXCR was run by TCRdb on the 5' RACE reads, yielding one entry per CDR3 protein. In the table there are 18,000 or so distinct CDR3 sequences, around 6.5% of which are singletons. The sequencing used lung tumor tissue, collected at surgery. These TCRs come from a female donor with early-stage non-small cell lung cancer. Each CDR3 is given with its conserved first and last residue. Clone size is stated in some rows and not others, as once, few, many or a class when expanded.

V gene: TRBV7-3; clone size: many; CDR3 length: 15; CDR3 protein: CASSLYGGQVTEAFF
V gene: TRBV28; clone size: many; CDR3 length: 14; CDR3 protein: CASSFLSGNTEAFF
V gene: TRBV19; clone size: many; CDR3 length: 14; CDR3 protein: CASSKGTGSDEQFF
V gene: TRBV11-2; clone size: few; CDR3 length: 16; CDR3 protein: CASSLVAGVNSYEQYF
V gene: TRBV7-2; clone size: many; CDR3 length: 15; CDR3 protein: CASSARQETYGKLFF
V gene: TRBV10-3; clone size: many; CDR3 length: 12; CDR3 protein: CAIQGNGNTIYF
V gene: TRBV9; clone size: many; CDR3 length: 14; CDR3 protein: CVSSVASSTDTQYF
V gene: TRBV7-2; clone size: many; CDR3 length: 17; CDR3 protein: CASSGRTGELAKNIQYF
V gene: TRBV28; clone size: NA; CDR3 length: 16; CDR3 protein: CASSPNGQGAKQPQHF
V gene: TRBV29-1; clone size: medium-sized; CDR3 length: 13; CDR3 protein: CSAGTGVRDTQYF
V gene: TRBV14; clone size: many; CDR3 length: 13; CDR3 protein: CASSQQTGSGYTF
V gene: TRBV29-1; clone size: medium-sized; CDR3 length: 17; CDR3 protein: CSVLSSGGGLSYNEQFF
V gene: TRBV7-2; clone size: many; CDR3 length: 13; CDR3 protein: CASSLEFNTEAFF
V gene: TRBV20-1; clone size: many; CDR3 length: 16; CDR3 protein: CSARRRNRAIGTEAFF
V gene: TRBV29-1; clone size: many; CDR3 length: 12; CDR3 protein: CSVAQWDTEAFF
V gene: TRBV28; clone size: medium-sized; CDR3 length: 14; CDR3 protein: CASSSGFQDSPLHF
V gene: TRBV10-3; clone size: many; CDR3 length: 12; CDR3 protein: CAIAGTSYEQYF
V gene: TRBV7-8; clone size: many; CDR3 length: 16; CDR3 protein: CASSPGLAGGTGELFF
V gene: TRBV20-1; clone size: many; CDR3 length: 14; CDR3 protein: CSAPDLAGADTQYF
V gene: TRBV6-1; clone size: many; CDR3 length: 14; CDR3 protein: CASSENWPRVEAFF
V gene: TRBV18; clone size: medium-sized; CDR3 length: 15; CDR3 protein: CASSLMGTGEYGYTF
V gene: TRBV20-1; clone size: NA; CDR3 length: 16; CDR3 protein: CSAPGSGGRHGYGYTF
V gene: TRBV5-4; clone size: many; CDR3 length: 16; CDR3 protein: CASSSFGTSGYNEQFF
V gene: TRBV12-3/TRBV12-4; clone size: many; CDR3 length: 13; CDR3 protein: CASSLRDLTEAFF
V gene: TRBV20-1; clone size: many; CDR3 length: 14; CDR3 protein: CSPLDRVGNQPQHF
V gene: TRBV18; clone size: many; CDR3 length: 16; CDR3 protein: CASSPRQGTADQPQHF
V gene: TRBV7-2; clone size: medium-sized; CDR3 length: 15; CDR3 protein: CASSLGVPWGTEAFF
V gene: TRBV11-1; clone size: medium-sized; CDR3 length: 14; CDR3 protein: CASSPKNRGTEAFF
V gene: TRBV5-6; clone size: many; CDR3 length: 19; CDR3 protein: CASSLMSSGSLEAKNIQYF
V gene: TRBV6-5; clone size: NA; CDR3 length: 15; CDR3 protein: CASSYSEVSNEKLFF
V gene: TRBV25-1; clone size: many; CDR3 length: 16; CDR3 protein: CASSEGDGKASYEQYF
V gene: TRBV27; clone size: few; CDR3 length: 15; CDR3 protein: CASSLRDRGIHTQYF
V gene: TRBV20-1; clone size: many; CDR3 length: 17; CDR3 protein: CSARDPYGRRSYNEQFF
V gene: TRBV7-2; clone size: NA; CDR3 length: 14; CDR3 protein: CASSYQGGGETQYF
V gene: TRBV12-3/TRBV12-4; clone size: many; CDR3 length: 16; CDR3 protein: CASRKLTGPRNEKLFF
V gene: TRBV6-1; clone size: NA; CDR3 length: 16; CDR3 protein: CASSTLAGDPTGELFF
V gene: TRBV7-9; clone size: many; CDR3 length: 14; CDR3 protein: CASSLAGGNEKLFF
V gene: TRBV7-3; clone size: many; CDR3 length: 13; CDR3 protein: CASSLGLSHEQFF
V gene: TRBV2; clone size: many; CDR3 length: 14; CDR3 protein: CASKRTESSYEQYF
V gene: TRBV6-6; clone size: many; CDR3 length: 19; CDR3 protein: CASSYSLPLWPGRGNTIYF
V gene: TRBV3-1; clone size: many; CDR3 length: 14; CDR3 protein: CASSQGQVAYGYTF
V gene: TRBV7-6; clone size: many; CDR3 length: 18; CDR3 protein: CASSPWESRMISTDTQYF
V gene: TRBV29-1; clone size: many; CDR3 length: 13; CDR3 protein: CSARSSGANVLTF
V gene: TRBV29-1; clone size: many; CDR3 length: 10; CDR3 protein: CSGGGQTQYF
V gene: TRBV6-1; clone size: many; CDR3 length: 12; CDR3 protein: CASSVKQETQYF
V gene: TRBV27; clone size: many; CDR3 length: 16; CDR3 protein: CASSSRPGRGIATQYF